A single sample gave rise to the 27 T cell receptor beta chains below, sequenced in a study of T cells in tumors after PD-1 blockade. Profiled with immunoSEQ multiplex PCR; TCRdb holds only in-frame clones, not every one. The table has about 33,000 clones, roughly 78% seen once. Sequencing used PBMCs, obtained before anti-PD-1 treatment. The receptors here all came from a human donor with basal cell carcinoma.

The chain links TRBV4-3 to TRBJ2-2; 7 nucleotides agree with TRBD1. Germline values: CDR1 LGHNA, CDR2 YSLEER. V dropped 0 bases and J dropped 3; count of bases not matched to a gene: 4. This CDR3 contains 16 residues. Written as DNA, the CDR3 is TGCGCCAGCAGCCAAGATCGGACAGGTCACACCGGGGAGCTGTTTTTT. Amino acids: CASSQDRTGHTGELFF.

This chain joins TRBV19 and TRBJ1-4; no reliable D call. Germline V gene lookup returns CDR1 LNHDA and CDR2 SQIVND (reference sequence). There are 14 residues in the CDR3. V was pared by 5 bases and J by 4 bases, with 11 bases between. The CDR3 DNA sequence: TGTGCCAGTAGTCATGGACGGGGTAATGAAAAACTGTTTTTT. It specifies CASSHGRGNEKLFF.

V usage is TRBV5-1 and J usage is TRBJ2-2, with D unclear. Germline lookup yields CDR1 SGHRS and CDR2 YFSETQ. Trimming removed 4 bases at V and 1 base at J, with 14 bases between. CDR3 size: 16 residues. CDR3 loop: CASSNLEAGNTGELFF. The DNA for the CDR3 is TGCGCCAGCAGCAACCTTGAGGCAGGGAACACCGGGGAGCTGTTTTTT. Together with reference TRBV5-1 and TRBJ2-2, the CDR3 gives the full variable domain: KAGVTQTPRYLIKTRGQQVTLSCSPISGHRSVSWYQQTPGQGLQFLFEYFSETQRNKGNFPGRFSGRQFSNSRSEMNVSTLELGDSALYLCASSNLEAGNTGELFFGEGSRLTVL.

This clone was found a few times. The chain is built from TRBV5-4 and TRBJ2-1; 9 nucleotides match TRBD2. After removal of 1 base from V and 4 bases from J, the junction contained 3 bases not matched to a gene. CDR3 size: 15 residues. Germline values: CDR1 SGHNT, CDR2 YYREEE (reference sequence). In nucleotides, the CDR3 is TGTGCCAGCAGCTTGTACCTAGCGGGGTACAATGAGCAGTTCTTC. Encoded protein: CASSLYLAGYNEQFF.

The rearrangement joins TRBV20-1 to TRBJ2-1; unclear D gene. Trimming stripped 6 bases from V and 7 bases from J, with 7 bases between. The CDR3 runs to 10 residues. Germline-derived CDR1 and CDR2 are DFQATT and SNEGSKA (reference sequence). The CDR3 here is CSAVENEQFF. As DNA, the CDR3 is TGCAGTGCCGTTGAAAATGAGCAGTTCTTC.

The rearrangement uses TRBV7-9 and TRBJ2-5; D remains unclear. Deletions cut 5 bases from V and 2 bases from J, with 15 bases between. CDR1 is SEHNR, CDR2 FQNEAQ, per germline (reference sequence). This CDR3 has 15 amino acids. The CDR3 region has the DNA TGTGCCAGCAGCCCTCACCTACTGAAACAAGAGACCCAGTACTTC. It codes for CASSPHLLKQETQYF.

The chain carries TRBV6-6 and TRBJ1-5, with D possibly being TRBD1 (5 bases). Germline CDR1 is MNHNY and CDR2 is SVGAGI (reference sequence). V lost 8 bases and J lost 3, with 8 bases in between. The CDR3 loop spans 12 amino acids. This CDR3 reads CASGTANQPQHF. CDR3 coding DNA: TGTGCCAGCGGGACCGCCAATCAGCCCCAGCATTTT.

This clone was seen a few times. This sequence joins TRBV19 and TRBJ1-2; D not certain. Germline V CDR1 and CDR2: LNHDA, SQIVND (reference sequence). This CDR3 is built from 14 residues. Trimming took 2 bases from V and 6 from J, leaving 13 bases between them. CDR3 DNA sequence: TGTGCCAGTAGTATACGGGCGAAGATAGATGGCTACACCTTC. Amino acids: CASSIRAKIDGYTF.

J is TRBJ2-1 and V is TRBV14, with D perhaps matching TRBD1 (6 bases). From germline, CDR1 is SGHDN and CDR2 FVKESK. V was shortened by 0 bases and J by 5 bases, with 11 bases between the two germline ends. This CDR3 contains 15 residues. CDR3 DNA: TGTGCCAGCAGCCAAGATGGGACATACAACAATGAGCAGTTCTTC. Translation gives CASSQDGTYNNEQFF.

This rearrangement joins TRBV18 to TRBJ1-1; tentative D call: TRBD1 (6 bases). CDR3 size: 13 residues. The germline V gene has CDR1 KGHSH and CDR2 LQKENI. Trimming left V 3 bases short and J 3 bases short, with 8 bases between. The CDR3 DNA is TGTGCCAGCTCACCCGACAGGTACACTGAAGCTTTCTTT. It encodes CASSPDRYTEAFF.

The chain joins TRBV29-1 to TRBJ1-5; no clear D gene. V was trimmed by 5 bases and J by 3 bases, leaving 11 bases between them. CDR3 length equals 13 residues. Germline-derived CDR1 and CDR2 are SQVTM and ANQGSEA. CDR3 amino acids: CSVRKEANQPQHF. CDR3 bases: TGCAGCGTTCGGAAGGAGGCCAATCAGCCCCAGCATTTT.

The chain combines TRBV5-1 with TRBJ2-1; 8 nucleotides align to TRBD2. The V segment lost 0 bases and the J segment 14 bases; nucleotides outside the gene matches: 7. Germline V gene data show CDR1 as SGHRS and CDR2 as YFSETQ. The CDR3 has 13 residues. The CDR3 DNA is TGCGCCAGCAGCTTGGTGGGACTAGAGAAAGAGTTCTTC. Translation: CASSLVGLEKEFF.

Concerning this clone: The junction shows a germline mismatch at one end, possibly a read error. Other DNA sequences from this sample encode an identical CDR3 as well. The rearrangement links TRBV14 to TRBJ2-5, with D unresolved. CDR1 SGHDN and CDR2 FVKESK come from the germline V gene. The CDR3 covers 12 residues. The CDR3 nucleotides read TGTGCCAGCAGTCAAGGTCAAGAGACCCAGTACTTC. It translates to CASSQGQETQYF.

The rearrangement uses TRBV7-3 and TRBJ2-5; D remains unclear. V was shortened by 4 bases and J by 1 base, with 7 bases between the two germline ends. The CDR3 loop spans 13 amino acids. Germline V gene lookup returns CDR1 SGHTA and CDR2 FQGTGA. As DNA, the CDR3 is TGTGCCAGCAGCTCAATCCCCCAAGAGACCCAGTACTTC. Protein: CASSSIPQETQYF.

V gene TRBV7-9 combines with J gene TRBJ2-1; D is possibly TRBD1 or TRBD2 (5 bases each). CDR1 is SEHNR and CDR2 is FQNEAQ in the germline V gene (reference sequence). This CDR3 has 15 residues. Trimming stripped 4 bases from V and 2 bases from J, with 12 bases between. CDR3 protein: CASSSFGDPYNEQFF. The CDR3 region has the DNA TGTGCCAGCAGCTCATTCGGGGACCCCTACAATGAGCAGTTCTTC.

CDR3 in amino acids: CAIETSGWDEQFF. The DNA for the CDR3 is TGTGCCATCGAGACTAGCGGGTGGGATGAGCAGTTCTTC. The chain couples TRBV12-3 or TRBV12-4 to TRBJ2-1; 10 bases are shared with TRBD2. The V segment lost 10 bases and the J segment 8 bases; nucleotides outside the gene matches: 8. This CDR3 contains 13 residues.

The chain combines TRBV20-1 with TRBJ2-7; the match to TRBD2 covers 8 bases. This CDR3 is built from 14 residues. The V and J ends lost 3 bases and 2 bases, in that order; junction bases with no gene match: 6. Looked up from germline, CDR1 is DFQATT and CDR2 is SNEGSKA (reference sequence). CDR3 sequence reads: CSASSAGGTYEQYF. In DNA, the CDR3 is TGCAGTGCTAGTAGTGCGGGGGGCACCTACGAGCAGTACTTC.

The DNA of the CDR3 is TGTGCCACCAGTGGCTCCGGGACAGGGTCCTACGAGCAGTACTTC. Translation gives CATSGSGTGSYEQYF. The J gene is TRBJ2-7, the V gene TRBV24-1; 9 bases agree with TRBD1. Trimming removed 5 bases from V and 1 base from J; junction bases left unmatched: 5. The V gene's germline CDR1 is KGHDR and CDR2 SFDVKD. There are 15 residues in the CDR3.

V usage is TRBV4-2 and J usage is TRBJ2-1; 13 bases line up with TRBD2. CDR3 length: 16 amino acids. CDR1 and CDR2 from the germline V gene are LGHNA and YNFKEQ. The trim removed 4 bases at V and 10 bases at J, leaving 10 bases unmatched. The CDR3 reads CASSRGTSGTVGEQFF. The CDR3 nucleotides are TGTGCCAGCAGCCGCGGGACTAGCGGGACTGTTGGGGAGCAGTTCTTC.

J is TRBJ2-1 and V is TRBV15, with D tentatively TRBD2 (5 bases). Germline CDR1 reads LNHNV; CDR2 reads YYDKDF (reference sequence). The CDR3 has 18 amino acids. The ends were cut back, 0 bases at V and 3 bases at J, with 18 bases in the middle. The CDR3 sequence is CATSRDTRLAQGYNEQFF. The CDR3 coding sequence is TGTGCCACCAGCAGAGATACTCGGCTAGCACAAGGCTACAATGAGCAGTTCTTC.

The CDR3 protein is CASSLALTEAFF. CDR3 sequence (DNA): TGTGCCAGCAGCTTAGCGCTCACTGAAGCTTTCTTT. This chain connects TRBV7-2 to TRBJ1-1; no firm D call. Trimming took 0 bases from V and 4 from J, leaving 3 bases between them. This CDR3 contains 12 residues. The germline CDR1 and CDR2 sequences are SGHTA and FQGNSA.

The chain employs TRBV28 and TRBJ2-7; weak D call: TRBD2 (6 bases). The germline CDR1 and CDR2 sequences are MDHEN and SYDVKM. The V end was cut by 5 bases, the J end by 0 bases, with 23 bases between. The CDR3 runs 18 residues. CDR3 nucleotide sequence: TGTGCCAGCAGTACCAGGACTAAGCGGGCTTACAGCTCCTACGAGCAGTACTTC. It translates to CASSTRTKRAYSSYEQYF.

The J gene is TRBJ1-5, the V gene TRBV6-5; 7 nucleotides agree with TRBD1. V lost 0 bases and J lost 1; bases outside the gene matches: 3. Germline V gives CDR1 MNHEY, CDR2 SVGAGI. There are 16 residues in the CDR3. The CDR3 DNA reads as TGTGCCAGCAGTTACTCGGGACAGTCAAGCAATCAGCCCCAGCATTTT. Amino acids: CASSYSGQSSNQPQHF.

The chain links TRBV28 to TRBJ1-3; D remains ambiguous. This CDR3 has 15 residues. V shed 2 bases and J shed 6 bases, with 14 bases lying between them. The germline V gene encodes CDR1 MDHEN and CDR2 SYDVKM. In DNA, the CDR3 is TGTGCCAGCAGTTTAGGGCGTGCCAGCTCAAACACCATATATTTT. Protein sequence: CASSLGRASSNTIYF.

The chain couples TRBV5-1 to TRBJ1-2, with D tentatively TRBD1 (6 bases). The CDR3 runs 13 residues. Per germline, CDR1 SGHRS and CDR2 YFSETQ. V lost 2 bases to trimming and J lost 8 bases, with 13 bases between them. As DNA, the CDR3 is TGCGCCAGCAGCTTAGCAGGGGTTGGAGGCTACACCTTC. Protein sequence: CASSLAGVGGYTF.

The chain couples TRBV7-9 to TRBJ2-2; perhaps TRBD2 as D (5 bases). Germline V gene data show CDR1 as SEHNR and CDR2 as FQNEAQ (reference sequence). The CDR3 covers 15 residues. Trimming stripped 3 bases from V and 2 bases from J, with 10 bases between. The CDR3 DNA reads TGTGCCAGCAGCTTGAACGGAGGTAACACCGGGGAGCTGTTTTTT. It encodes CASSLNGGNTGELFF.

V and J are TRBV16 and TRBJ2-2; the D is unclear. V was shortened by 4 bases and J by 6 bases, with 9 bases between the two germline ends. The CDR3 is made up of 13 amino acids. Germline V gene data show CDR1 as KGHSY and CDR2 as FQNENV. This CDR3 reads CASSRGVPGELFF. The CDR3 coding sequence is TGTGCCAGCAGCCGTGGGGTACCCGGGGAGCTGTTTTTT.